This section outlines one T cell receptor beta chain sequence together with its context. No antigen is known for it. Profiling relied on immunoSEQ multiplex PCR, and the TCRdb table lists in-frame clones only, not all of them. This table holds some 490,000 clones, around 85% found once. This entry belongs to a study of shared clonotypes between healthy human individuals. Study results and caveats: Owing to a small donor count, the genetic and exposure-history diversity represented was limited.

Germline V gene lookup returns CDR1 MNHNY and CDR2 SVGAGI (reference sequence). V dropped 6 bases and J dropped 4; count of bases not matched to a gene: 7. This CDR3 is 15 amino acids long. This clonotype originated in a woman in her forties in good health. Some clones in this sample may be carry-over from other donors' samples. Sequencing was carried out using PBMCs. The rearrangement uses TRBV6-6 and TRBJ2-1, with 9 bases matching TRBD2. The CDR3 region is CASSRKAGGYNEQFF. Written as DNA, the CDR3 is TGTGCCAGCAGCCGGAAAGCGGGGGGTTACAATGAGCAGTTCTTC.